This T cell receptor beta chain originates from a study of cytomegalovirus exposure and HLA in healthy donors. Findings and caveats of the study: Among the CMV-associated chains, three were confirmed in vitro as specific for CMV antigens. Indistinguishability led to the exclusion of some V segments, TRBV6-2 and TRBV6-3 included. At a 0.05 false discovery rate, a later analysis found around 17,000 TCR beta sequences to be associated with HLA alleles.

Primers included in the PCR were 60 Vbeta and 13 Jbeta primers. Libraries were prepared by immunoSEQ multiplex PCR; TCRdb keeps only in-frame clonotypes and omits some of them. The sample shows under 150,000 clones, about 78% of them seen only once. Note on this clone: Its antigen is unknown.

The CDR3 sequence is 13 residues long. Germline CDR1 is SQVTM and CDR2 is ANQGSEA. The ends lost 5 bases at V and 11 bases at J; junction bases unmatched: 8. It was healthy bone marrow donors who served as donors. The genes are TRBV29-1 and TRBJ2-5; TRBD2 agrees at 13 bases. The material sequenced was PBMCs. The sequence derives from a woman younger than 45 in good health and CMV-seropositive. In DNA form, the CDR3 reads TGCAGCGTTACCGGGACTAGCGGGATTGAGCAGTACTTC. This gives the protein CSVTGTSGIEQYF.